This T cell receptor beta chain comes out of a study of blood T cell repertoires in COVID-19. Study-wide context: The study drew acute and convalescent COVID-19 samples from the United States, Italy and Spain. T cells, B-cell-depleted T cells, or PBMCs provided the cDNA or gDNA that served as material.

Deletions cut 4 bases from V and 4 bases from J, with 10 bases between. Germline V gene sequence: CDR1 SNHLY, CDR2 FYNNEI. The CDR3 is 13 residues long. In the study's own analysis: Estimation of nucleated cell counts was performed using reference gene primer amplification. Produced via immunoSEQ multiplex PCR; TCRdb's table is partial and in-frame only. V, J and clone size derive from that table, while D and trimming were established from the DNA sequence. The sample includes just over 250,000 clones, more than 75% seen only once; the top ten take approximately 9.4%. This rearrangement joins TRBV2 to TRBJ1-1; D is unclear. This receptor was obtained from a man aged 40-49 years who had recovered from COVID-19. Sequencing was carried out using peripheral blood. As DNA, the CDR3 is TGTGCCAGCAGTGCCCAGGCCCTCACTGAAGCTTTCTTT. This encodes CASSAQALTEAFF. Supplemented by reference TRBV2 and TRBJ1-1, the full variable domain reads EPEVTQTPSHQVTQMGQEVILRCVPISNHLYFYWYRQILGQKVEFLVSFYNNEISEKSEIFDDQFSVERPDGSNFTLKIRSTKLEDSAMYFCASSAQALTEAFFGQGTRLTVV.